The entry below gives a single T cell receptor (beta chain) sequence along with its context. Its antigen is unknown. The sample belongs to a study of cytomegalovirus exposure and HLA in healthy donors. This PCR relied on a set of 60 Vbeta primers and 13 Jbeta primers. Generated by immunoSEQ multiplex PCR, the TCRdb table keeps only in-frame clones and is missing some. This sample has approximately 140,000 clones, with approximately 70% found just once. Findings and caveats of the study: Donors belonging to an Asian-associated ancestry cluster reportedly showed fewer N-insertions in productive TCRs than the approximately 670-donor mean, according to what a later analysis found. It was about 150 TCR beta chains that were listed as cytomegalovirus-associated.

Germline V lookup: CDR1 MNHEY, CDR2 SVGAGI. The CDR3 has 14 amino acids. The junction had 12 bases not matched to a gene; V was cut back by 8 bases and J by 5 bases. This clonotype was obtained from a woman in her forties in good health and CMV-seronegative. What was sequenced was PBMCs. The rearrangement uses TRBV6-5 and TRBJ2-7, with 7 bases fitting TRBD1. CDR3 protein: CASETGQQPHEQYF. As DNA, the CDR3 is TGTGCCAGCGAGACGGGACAGCAACCCCACGAGCAGTACTTC.